The 20 T cell receptor beta chains reported below all come from one sample, sequenced in a study of cytomegalovirus exposure and HLA in healthy donors. It was with 60 Vbeta and 13 Jbeta primers that the PCR ran. Repertoires were generated with immunoSEQ multiplex PCR, while TCRdb's copy carries only in-frame clones and drops some. The profile covers about 160,000 clones, with 65% to 85% appearing a single time and approximately 3% taken by the ten largest. Sequenced material: PBMCs. These receptor sequences come from a woman in her forties or fifties in good health and CMV-seropositive.

There are a few counts of this clone. The genes are TRBV4-1 and TRBJ1-1, with TRBD1 as a possible D gene (5 bases). Per the germline V gene, CDR1 is MGHRA and CDR2 is YSYEKL. V was shortened by 4 bases and J by 10 bases, with 22 bases between the two germline ends. The CDR3 sequence is 15 residues long. The CDR3 bases are TGCGCCAGCAGCCCCAGCCTCGGGGGGAGGGGACCAGCTTTCTTT. Translation: CASSPSLGGRGPAFF.

CDR3 sequence (DNA): TGTGCCAGCAGCACCCAGGGTGTGTACGATCAGCCCCAGCATTTT. As protein: CASSTQGVYDQPQHF. The V and J genes are TRBV6-5 and TRBJ1-5; D possibly corresponds to TRBD1 (5 bases). Per germline, CDR1 MNHEY and CDR2 SVGAGI. V lost 6 bases and J lost 5, with 17 bases in between. The CDR3 totals 15 residues.

This sequence joins TRBV7-3 and TRBJ2-1; TRBD2 is a possible D gene (5 bases). Trimming stripped 5 bases from V and 8 bases from J, with 13 bases between. Per the germline V gene, CDR1 is SGHTA and CDR2 is FQGTGA. The CDR3 has 13 residues. The CDR3 region is CASSPDRGDEQFF. The CDR3 coding sequence is TGTGCCAGCAGCCCCGACCGGGGAGATGAGCAGTTCTTC.

The chain has TRBV2 and TRBJ2-3; possible D gene TRBD2, 6 bases. The germline V gene has CDR1 SNHLY and CDR2 FYNNEI. Trimming removed 5 bases from V and 11 bases from J, with 11 bases in between. The CDR3 runs to 11 residues. The CDR3 coding sequence is TGTGCCAGCAGTAGGGACTGGGGGCAGTATTTT. It translates to CASSRDWGQYF. The whole variable domain, remainder taken from reference TRBV2 and TRBJ2-3, is EPEVTQTPSHQVTQMGQEVILRCVPISNHLYFYWYRQILGQKVEFLVSFYNNEISEKSEIFDDQFSVERPDGSNFTLKIRSTKLEDSAMYFCASSRDWGQYFGPGTRLTVL.

This clone has only one observation. The chain has TRBV2 and TRBJ2-1, with D hard to call. Trimming stripped 8 bases from V and 5 bases from J, with 16 bases between. The CDR3 is 14 residues long. Germline CDR1 reads SNHLY; CDR2 reads FYNNEI. The DNA for the CDR3 is TGTGCCAGCTACTACGGAGCCGAGAACAATGAGCAGTTCTTC. Its translation: CASYYGAENNEQFF.

This clone was counted a single time. This sequence joins TRBV4-1 and TRBJ2-7; 8 bases match TRBD2. Germline-derived CDR1 and CDR2 are MGHRA and YSYEKL. The CDR3 covers 16 residues. Trimming took 0 bases from V and 2 from J; bases not matched to a gene: 6. Here the CDR3 DNA reads TGCGCCAGCAGCCAAGACCCAGCGGGGGCTCCCTACGAGCAGTACTTC. Its protein product is CASSQDPAGAPYEQYF.

This clone was counted a single time. The chain joins TRBV18 to TRBJ2-7, with TRBD2 matching over 9 bases. The trim removed 4 bases at V and 2 bases at J, leaving 3 bases unmatched. The V gene's germline CDR1 is KGHSH and CDR2 LQKENI. This CDR3 contains 14 residues. This CDR3 is CASSRAGGTYEQYF. CDR3 sequence (DNA): TGTGCCAGCTCACGAGCGGGGGGCACCTACGAGCAGTACTTC. The variable domain in full, completed from reference TRBV18 and TRBJ2-7, reads NAGVMQNPRHLVRRRGQEARLRCSPMKGHSHVYWYRQLPEEGLKFMVYLQKENIIDESGMPKERFSAEFPKEGPSILRIQQVVRGDSAAYFCASSRAGGTYEQYFGPGTRLTVT.

The CDR3 reads CASFPLAGGHGEQYF. CDR3 coding DNA: TGTGCCAGCTTCCCTCTAGCGGGGGGGCATGGGGAGCAGTACTTC. The chain joins TRBV28 to TRBJ2-7; TRBD2 agrees at 12 bases. The J segment lost 7 bases and the V segment lost 8 bases, leaving 12 bases of the junction unmatched. The CDR3 extends over 15 amino acids. Germline CDR1 reads MDHEN; CDR2 reads SYDVKM.

This chain links TRBV6-1 with TRBJ2-5; D possibly corresponds to TRBD1 (5 bases). The germline gives CDR1 MNHNS, CDR2 SASEGT. The CDR3 consists of 12 residues. With 4 bases removed from V and 5 bases from J, the gap between germline ends came to 8 bases. CDR3 loop: CASSVTGETQYF. The CDR3, as DNA: TGTGCCAGCAGTGTTACAGGCGAGACCCAGTACTTC.

The chain is built from TRBV2 and TRBJ1-1; D remains unclear. The CDR3 loop spans 15 amino acids. Trimming left V 2 bases short and J 1 base short, with 11 bases between. Germline CDR1 and CDR2: SNHLY and FYNNEI. DNA for the CDR3: TGTGCCAGCAGTGAACTCGGGGTTTCGAACACTGAAGCTTTCTTT. Amino acids: CASSELGVSNTEAFF. Drawing the rest from reference TRBV2 and TRBJ1-1, the complete variable domain is EPEVTQTPSHQVTQMGQEVILRCVPISNHLYFYWYRQILGQKVEFLVSFYNNEISEKSEIFDDQFSVERPDGSNFTLKIRSTKLEDSAMYFCASSELGVSNTEAFFGQGTRLTVV.

The chain has TRBV14 and TRBJ1-3; D perhaps matches TRBD1 (5 bases). Trimming took 3 bases from V and 0 from J, leaving 18 bases between them. Germline lookup yields CDR1 SGHDN and CDR2 FVKESK. This CDR3 comprises 18 residues. Here the CDR3 reads CASSHGGRAIRSGNTIYF. The CDR3 DNA sequence: TGTGCCAGCAGCCACGGGGGGAGGGCCATCCGCTCTGGAAACACCATATATTTT.

The chain has TRBV10-3 and TRBJ1-1; 8 positions agree with TRBD1. With 3 bases clipped from V and 3 bases from J, the junction kept 6 bases outside the gene matches. The CDR3 has 15 residues. Looked up from germline, CDR1 is ENHRY and CDR2 is SYGVKD. As DNA, the CDR3 is TGTGCCATCAGTGATAGCAGGGGGCTTTACACTGAAGCTTTCTTT. Amino acids: CAISDSRGLYTEAFF.

The V call is TRBV5-1, the J call TRBJ2-3, with a tentative D call TRBD2 (7 bases). The CDR3 runs to 15 residues. Germline V lookup: CDR1 SGHRS, CDR2 YFSETQ. Deletions cut 5 bases from V and 1 base from J, with 14 bases between. For the CDR3, the DNA is TGCGCCAGCAGGAGGGGGGGGGTTGGCACAGATACGCAGTATTTT. Translating it yields CASRRGGVGTDTQYF.

The count of this clone is one. The chain is built from TRBV6-1 and TRBJ1-6; a weak D match, TRBD1 (5 bases). Germline assignment: CDR1 MNHNS and CDR2 SASEGT. The ends were cut back, 4 bases at V and 10 bases at J, with 14 bases in the middle. There are 14 residues in the CDR3. The CDR3 loop is CASSVGESRSPLHF. The CDR3 DNA reads TGTGCCAGCAGTGTAGGGGAATCGAGGTCACCCCTCCACTTT.

Worth noting for this clone: Relative to the germline gene, one junction end is altered; a read error may explain this. This sample also contains other DNA sequences that code for the same CDR3. The V gene is TRBV5-1, the J gene TRBJ2-5; D unresolved. Germline V gene sequence: CDR1 SGHRS, CDR2 YFSETQ. The CDR3 loop spans 14 amino acids. The CDR3 bases are TGCGCCAGTAGCTTTGCTCGGCCGGGTGAGACCCAGTACTTC. It specifies CASSFARPGETQYF.

The rearrangement joins TRBV2 to TRBJ2-7; D possibly corresponds to TRBD1 (6 bases). Germline CDR1 SNHLY, CDR2 FYNNEI. With 2 bases removed from V and 5 bases from J, the gap between germline ends came to 10 bases. CDR3 length: 13 residues. The CDR3 loop reads CASSEQGSDEQYF. The CDR3, as DNA: TGTGCCAGCAGTGAACAGGGGAGCGACGAGCAGTACTTC.

The table lists this clone with a few counts. The chain has TRBV2 and TRBJ2-5; TRBD2 matches at 13 bases. Germline assignment: CDR1 SNHLY and CDR2 FYNNEI. The trim removed 7 bases at V and 4 bases at J, leaving 3 bases unmatched. The CDR3 extends over 14 amino acids. CDR3 DNA sequence: TGTGCCAGCACCGGGACTAGCGGGGTAGAGACCCAGTACTTC. Protein: CASTGTSGVETQYF.

Only one count was recorded for this clone. The chain has TRBV4-1 and TRBJ1-4, with D uncertain. CDR1 and CDR2 from the germline V gene are MGHRA and YSYEKL. Trimming took off 1 base at V and 4 bases at J, with 10 bases between the two ends. CDR3 size: 15 residues. CDR3 DNA: TGCGCCAGCAGCCAAGCCGCGTCTTATAATGAAAAACTGTTTTTT. Its translation: CASSQAASYNEKLFF.

V gene TRBV7-2 combines with J gene TRBJ1-1; perhaps TRBD1 as D (6 bases). CDR3 length: 16 residues. The V and J ends lost 5 bases and 1 base respectively, with 17 bases between them. Germline assignment: CDR1 SGHTA and CDR2 FQGNSA. CDR3 residues: CASSRSATGKNTEAFF. In DNA form, the CDR3 reads TGTGCCAGCAGCCGGTCCGCAACAGGGAAGAACACTGAAGCTTTCTTT. Using reference TRBV7-2 and TRBJ1-1 for the parts outside the CDR3, the full variable domain is GAGVSQSPSNKVTEKGKDVELRCDPISGHTALYWYRQSLGQGLEFLIYFQGNSAPDKSGLPSDRFSAERTGGSVSTLTIQRTQQEDSAVYLCASSRSATGKNTEAFFGQGTRLTVV.

This chain connects TRBV19 to TRBJ1-2, with TRBD1 identical over 11 bases. CDR1 and CDR2 from the germline V gene are LNHDA and SQIVND (reference sequence). CDR3 length equals 17 residues. Trimming at V came to 5 bases and at J to 0 bases, leaving 8 bases not matched to a gene. CDR3 DNA sequence: TGTGCCAGTAGTGCCCGCGGGACAGGGGGAACTAACTATGGCTACACCTTC. Protein sequence: CASSARGTGGTNYGYTF.